These 18 T cell receptor beta chains came from one sample sequenced in a study of T cell repertoires in cytomegalovirus infection. TCRdb reprocessed the reads via MiXCR and lists one record per CDR3 protein. The sample lists some 350,000 distinct CDR3 sequences; around 18% were seen once. What was sequenced was PBMCs. The source is a human donor in good health (CMV status not recorded). Some clones in this sample may be carry-over from other donors' samples.

The chain recombines TRBV27 with TRBJ2-2; D is ambiguous. The CDR3 has 14 residues. Germline V lookup: CDR1 MNHEY, CDR2 SMNVEV (reference sequence). V lost 2 bases, J lost 4 bases, and 8 bases lay in between. The CDR3, as DNA: TGTGCCAGCAGTTTACGGCAGATCACCGGGGAGCTGTTTTTT. The encoded protein is CASSLRQITGELFF.

The J gene is TRBJ1-3, the V gene TRBV7-2; no definite D call. Germline V gene lookup returns CDR1 SGHTA and CDR2 FQGNSA. The CDR3 runs 15 residues. V was clipped by 1 base and J by 1 base, with 8 bases between them. The CDR3 region is CASSLVGGSGNTIYF. The CDR3 DNA follows: TGTGCCAGCAGCTTAGTCGGCGGGTCTGGAAACACCATATATTTT. The variable domain in full, with the rest retrieved from reference TRBV7-2 and TRBJ1-3, is GAGVSQSPSNKVTEKGKDVELRCDPISGHTALYWYRQSLGQGLEFLIYFQGNSAPDKSGLPSDRFSAERTGGSVSTLTIQRTQQEDSAVYLCASSLVGGSGNTIYFGEGSWLTVV.

This clonotype has at least ten counts. This chain links TRBV7-9 with TRBJ2-5; possible D gene TRBD1, 6 bases. This CDR3 region has 15 residues. The V end lost 4 bases, the J end lost 2 bases, and 14 bases lay between the germline ends. Germline CDR1 SEHNR, CDR2 FQNEAQ (reference sequence). Here the CDR3 DNA reads TGTGCCAGCAGCTACGCCGGACAGATACAAGAGACCCAGTACTTC. Its translation is CASSYAGQIQETQYF. Full variable domain (remainder filled in from reference TRBV7-9 and TRBJ2-5): DTGVSQNPRHKITKRGQNVTFRCDPISEHNRLYWYRQTLGQGPEFLTYFQNEAQLEKSRLLSDRFSAERPKGSFSTLEIQRTEQGDSAMYLCASSYAGQIQETQYFGPGTRLLVL.

This clonotype was detected only a few times. J is TRBJ2-3 and V is TRBV7-2, with D perhaps TRBD2 (6 bases). V gave up 4 bases and J gave up 4 bases, with 21 bases separating them. Per germline, CDR1 SGHTA and CDR2 FQGNSA. The CDR3 is made up of 17 amino acids. DNA for the CDR3: TGTGCCAGCAGCTCCAATCGGGGGAGGCTTTTTGCAGATACGCAGTATTTT. It is translated as CASSSNRGRLFADTQYF.

This rearrangement joins TRBV24-1 to TRBJ1-6; D might be TRBD1 (5 bases). Trimming left V 11 bases short and J 3 bases short, with 16 bases between. The germline gives CDR1 KGHDR, CDR2 SFDVKD. The length of the CDR3 is 15 residues. CDR3 nucleotide sequence: TGTGCCATCCAGGGTCGGTCGGTCTATAATTCACCCCTCCACTTT. Translated, it gives CAIQGRSVYNSPLHF.

In its sample, this clonotype was seen a few times. The chain couples TRBV19 to TRBJ2-7; tentatively, D is TRBD1 (5 bases). In germline, CDR1 is LNHDA, CDR2 SQIVND (reference sequence). The CDR3 loop spans 14 amino acids. Trimming stripped 5 bases from V and 0 bases from J, with 11 bases between. The DNA for the CDR3 is TGTGCCAGTAGTGACCTCAGGGTCTCCTACGAGCAGTACTTC. Residues: CASSDLRVSYEQYF.

This clonotype has at least ten counts. The chain links TRBV4-1 to TRBJ1-4; weak D call: TRBD1 (6 bases). The CDR3 runs to 14 residues. The V gene lost 2 bases and the J gene lost 3 bases, with 7 bases spanning the gap. Germline lookup yields CDR1 MGHRA and CDR2 YSYEKL. The chain's CDR3 is CASSQKGANEKLFF. For the CDR3, the DNA is TGCGCCAGCAGCCAAAAGGGGGCTAATGAAAAACTGTTTTTT.

This clonotype has at least ten counts. The chain is built from TRBV7-2 and TRBJ2-7; TRBD2 aligns across 7 bases. The ends lost 1 base at V and 2 bases at J; junction bases unmatched: 5. CDR3 length: 15 residues. Germline CDR1 SGHTA, CDR2 FQGNSA. The DNA for the CDR3 is TGTGCCAGCAGCTTAGAATGGGCGGGGGCCTACGAGCAGTACTTC. Protein: CASSLEWAGAYEQYF.

This clonotype appeared many times. The chain carries TRBV7-9 and TRBJ1-4, with D perhaps matching TRBD1 (5 bases). CDR1 and CDR2 (germline): SEHNR, FQNEAQ (reference sequence). The germline V and J ends were trimmed by 8 bases and 8 bases, with 12 bases remaining between them. The CDR3 totals 12 residues. CDR3 loop: CASLGEGEKLFF. In DNA form, the CDR3 reads TGTGCCAGCCTAGGGGAGGGGGAAAAACTGTTTTTT.

This clonotype was detected many times. This sequence joins TRBV7-2 and TRBJ2-2; D gene ambiguous. The CDR3 consists of 15 residues. V was trimmed by 4 bases and J by 6 bases, leaving 15 bases between them. From germline, CDR1 is SGHTA and CDR2 FQGNSA. The CDR3 coding sequence is TGTGCCAGCAGCTCAGATGGGCGCCAGGCCGGGGAGCTGTTTTTT. Protein product: CASSSDGRQAGELFF.

The chain is built from TRBV15 and TRBJ1-5; D is uncertain. Trimming stripped 0 bases from V and 7 bases from J, with 13 bases between. The CDR3 is 15 amino acids. Germline CDR1 is LNHNV and CDR2 is YYDKDF (reference sequence). The CDR3 loop is CATSRDGAGGQPQHF. The DNA of the CDR3 is TGTGCCACCAGCAGAGACGGAGCAGGAGGGCAGCCCCAGCATTTT.

This clonotype has only a few counts. The V gene is TRBV6-6, the J gene TRBJ2-3, with TRBD2 matching 10 bases. V shed 0 bases and J 2 bases; nucleotides not matched to a gene: 2. The CDR3 has 16 residues. Per germline, CDR1 MNHNY and CDR2 SVGAGI (reference sequence). CDR3: CASSYSGTSATDTQYF. CDR3 DNA sequence: TGTGCCAGCAGTTACTCGGGGACTAGCGCCACAGATACGCAGTATTTT.

This clonotype has only a few counts. The CDR3 sequence: CASSIGEDTQPQHF. CDR3 coding DNA: TGTGCCAGTAGTATTGGTGAAGACACTCAGCCCCAGCATTTT. The V gene is TRBV19, the J gene TRBJ1-5; D gene uncertain. The CDR3 length is 14 residues. Germline V gene lookup returns CDR1 LNHDA and CDR2 SQIVND (reference sequence). V gave up 3 bases and J gave up 6 bases, with 12 bases separating them.

This chain joins TRBV10-3 and TRBJ2-1; possibly TRBD1 for D (5 bases). CDR3 length: 15 residues. Between the trimmed V and J ends, which lost 5 bases and 5 bases, there was a span of 16 bases. Germline-derived CDR1 and CDR2 are ENHRY and SYGVKD. The CDR3 loop reads CAISSQQGRDNEQFF. CDR3 nucleotides: TGTGCCATCAGTTCCCAGCAGGGTCGAGACAATGAGCAGTTCTTC.

The table lists this clonotype with many counts. V gene TRBV7-2 combines with J gene TRBJ2-1; 13 bases agree with TRBD2. CDR3 size: 16 residues. Trimming at V came to 0 bases and at J to 7 bases, leaving 3 bases not matched to a gene. In germline, CDR1 is SGHTA, CDR2 FQGNSA. In nucleotides, the CDR3 is TGTGCCAGCAGCTTAGCCAGGACTAGCGGGAGTAATGAGCAGTTCTTC. It codes for CASSLARTSGSNEQFF.

There are a few counts of this clonotype. The chain has TRBV5-1 and TRBJ1-2; tentatively, D is TRBD1 (5 bases). The CDR3 totals 14 residues. V was shortened by 4 bases and J by 3 bases, with 13 bases between the two germline ends. The V gene's germline CDR1 is SGHRS and CDR2 YFSETQ. The CDR3 sequence is CASSKGPSDYGYTF. For the CDR3, the DNA is TGCGCCAGCAGCAAGGGACCGAGTGACTATGGCTACACCTTC.

The chain employs TRBV11-2 and TRBJ1-2; weak D call: TRBD1 (6 bases). CDR1 SGHAT and CDR2 FQNNGV come from the germline V gene. The length of the CDR3 is 14 residues. Trimming took off 6 bases at V and 8 bases at J, with 19 bases between the two ends. In DNA form, the CDR3 reads TGTGCCAGCAGAAGTACCACAGGGCTCGGCGGCTACACCTTC. This encodes CASRSTTGLGGYTF.

This clonotype was seen at least ten times. The V call is TRBV7-2, the J call TRBJ1-4, with 8 bases fitting TRBD1. The CDR3 is made up of 16 amino acids. V lost 6 bases, J lost 7 bases, and 13 bases stayed unmatched. From germline, CDR1 is SGHTA and CDR2 FQGNSA. The chain's CDR3 is CASRQHTGTGSEKLFF. In DNA, the CDR3 is TGTGCCAGCAGACAGCATACCGGGACAGGATCTGAAAAACTGTTTTTT.